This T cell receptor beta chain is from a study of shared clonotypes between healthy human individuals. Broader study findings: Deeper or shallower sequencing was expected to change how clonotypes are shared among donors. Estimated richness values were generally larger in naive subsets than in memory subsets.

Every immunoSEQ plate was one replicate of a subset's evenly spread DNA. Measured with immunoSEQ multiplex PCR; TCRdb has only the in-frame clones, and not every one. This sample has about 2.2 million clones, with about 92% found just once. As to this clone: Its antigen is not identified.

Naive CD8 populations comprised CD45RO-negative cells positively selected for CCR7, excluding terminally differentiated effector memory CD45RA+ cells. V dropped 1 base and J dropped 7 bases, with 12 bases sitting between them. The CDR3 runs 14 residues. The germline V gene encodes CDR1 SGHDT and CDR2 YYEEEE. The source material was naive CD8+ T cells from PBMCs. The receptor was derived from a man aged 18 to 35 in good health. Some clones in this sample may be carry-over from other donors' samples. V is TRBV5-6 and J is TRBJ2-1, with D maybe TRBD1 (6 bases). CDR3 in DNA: TGTGCCAGCAGCTTGTTAGGACAGAAAAATGAGCAGTTCTTC. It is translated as CASSLLGQKNEQFF.